The subject of this entry is one TCR beta chain. What it recognizes is unknown. Relapse was seen in all patients after autologous stem cell transplantation, and brentuximab vedotin exposure was variable. The data were taken from a study of PD-1 blockade in classical Hodgkin lymphoma. Study-level findings and limits: According to reports, newly diagnosed patients had lower baseline TCR diversity than healthy donors, and relapsed/refractory patients had lower baseline TCR diversity still. It was among complete responders that baseline diversity resembled that of newly diagnosed patients. Individuals initiating nivolumab under 1 year after ASCT were excluded. Only CD4+ TCR diversity, not CD8+, had risen significantly by C4D1.

Per germline, CDR1 MNHNS and CDR2 SASEGT. V was shortened by 8 bases and J by 0 bases, with 13 bases between the two germline ends. The CDR3 is made up of 14 amino acids. The data were produced by immunoSEQ multiplex PCR, yet TCRdb's version contains in-frame clones alone and is incomplete. The repertoire holds around 20,000 clones, with around 69% as singletons. Sequencing was performed on peripheral blood mononuclear cells (PBMCs), taken before the second cycle of nivolumab. The TCR originated in a human donor with classical Hodgkin lymphoma. V and J are TRBV6-1 and TRBJ1-1, with D unresolved. This CDR3 reads CASGRTTMNTEAFF. The CDR3 DNA is TGTGCCAGCGGGCGCACAACCATGAACACTGAAGCTTTCTTT.